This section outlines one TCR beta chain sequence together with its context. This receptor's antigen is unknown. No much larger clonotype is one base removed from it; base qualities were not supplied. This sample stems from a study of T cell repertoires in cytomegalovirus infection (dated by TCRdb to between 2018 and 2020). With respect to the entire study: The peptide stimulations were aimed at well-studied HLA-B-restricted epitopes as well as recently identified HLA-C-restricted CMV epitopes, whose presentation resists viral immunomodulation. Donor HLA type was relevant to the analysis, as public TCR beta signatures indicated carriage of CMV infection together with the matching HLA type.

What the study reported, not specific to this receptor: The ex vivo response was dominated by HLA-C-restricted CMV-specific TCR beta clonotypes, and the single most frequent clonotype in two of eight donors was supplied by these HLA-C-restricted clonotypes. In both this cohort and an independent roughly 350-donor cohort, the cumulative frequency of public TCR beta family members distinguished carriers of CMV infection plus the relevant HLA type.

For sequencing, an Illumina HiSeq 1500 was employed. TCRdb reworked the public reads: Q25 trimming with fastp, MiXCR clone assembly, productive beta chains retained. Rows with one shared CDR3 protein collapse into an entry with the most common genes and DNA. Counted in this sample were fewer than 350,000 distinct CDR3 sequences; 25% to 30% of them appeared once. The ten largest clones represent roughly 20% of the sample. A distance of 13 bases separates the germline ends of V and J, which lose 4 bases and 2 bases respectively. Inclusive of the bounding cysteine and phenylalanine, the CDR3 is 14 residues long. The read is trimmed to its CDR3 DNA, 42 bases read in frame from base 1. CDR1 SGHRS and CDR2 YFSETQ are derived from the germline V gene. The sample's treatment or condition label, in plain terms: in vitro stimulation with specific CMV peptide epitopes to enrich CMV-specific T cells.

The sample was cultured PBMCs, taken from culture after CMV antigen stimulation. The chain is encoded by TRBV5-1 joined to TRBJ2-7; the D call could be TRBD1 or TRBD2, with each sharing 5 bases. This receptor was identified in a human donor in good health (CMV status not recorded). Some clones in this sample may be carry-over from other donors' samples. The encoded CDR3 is CASSMGPPPYEQYF. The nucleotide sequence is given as TGCGCCAGCAGCATGGGACCGCCTCCCTACGAGCAGTACTTC.